Each of the 11 T cell receptor beta chains below was sequenced from the same sample in a study of blood T cell repertoires in COVID-19. Only in-frame clones appear in the TCRdb table, and some are missing; sequencing was by immunoSEQ multiplex PCR. The sample consists of 150,000 to 200,000 clones, approximately 86% of them appearing once. The sample comprised peripheral blood. These TCRs come from a man between 65 and 79 years old with active or convalescent COVID-19.

This chain joins TRBV12-3 or TRBV12-4 and TRBJ2-1; the match to TRBD1 covers 8 bases. There are 12 residues in the CDR3. V dropped 3 bases and J dropped 11; count of bases not matched to a gene: 3. The CDR3 DNA reads TGTGCCAGCAGTTTCGGACAGGGCAAGCAGTTCTTC. It translates to CASSFGQGKQFF.

This clone is a singleton in its sample. V gene TRBV19 combines with J gene TRBJ2-7; 9 positions agree with TRBD2. The CDR3 sequence is 14 residues long. With 6 bases clipped from V and 3 bases from J, the junction kept 6 bases outside the gene matches. CDR1 LNHDA and CDR2 SQIVND come from the germline V gene (reference sequence). CDR3 sequence: CASSALAGNYEQYF. CDR3 nucleotides: TGTGCCAGTAGCGCGCTAGCGGGGAACTACGAGCAGTACTTC.

The chain uses TRBV19 and TRBJ1-5; 9 nucleotides align to TRBD1. This CDR3 contains 17 residues. Germline V gene lookup returns CDR1 LNHDA and CDR2 SQIVND (reference sequence). With V trimmed by 7 bases and J by 4 bases, 14 bases remained unmatched. CDR3 nucleotide sequence: TGTGCCAGTACCCCGAAGCGGGGACAGGGAAGTAATCAGCCCCAGCATTTT. Its protein is CASTPKRGQGSNQPQHF. Full variable domain (missing parts from reference TRBV19 and TRBJ1-5): DGGITQSPKYLFRKEGQNVTLSCEQNLNHDAMYWYRQDPGQGLRLIYYSQIVNDFQKGDIAEGYSVSREKKESFPLTVTSAQKNPTAFYLCASTPKRGQGSNQPQHFGDGTRLSIL.

This chain connects TRBV12-3 or TRBV12-4 to TRBJ1-5; D ambiguous. The CDR3 has 13 amino acids. V lost 3 bases and J lost 7, with 10 bases in between. The CDR3 DNA reads as TGTGCCAGCAGTTTGTCCGGGATCCAGCCCCAGCATTTT. Its protein product is CASSLSGIQPQHF.

J is TRBJ2-3 and V is TRBV20-1, with 8 bases aligning to TRBD2. V dropped 3 bases and J dropped 4; count of bases not matched to a gene: 9. Germline V gene lookup returns CDR1 DFQATT and CDR2 SNEGSKA (reference sequence). This CDR3 region has 15 residues. DNA of the CDR3: TGCAGTGCTAGTTCCCCGGGACTAGGAGCAGATACGCAGTATTTT. This gives the protein CSASSPGLGADTQYF.

The chain uses TRBV28 and TRBJ1-4, with D possibly TRBD1 on 6 matching bases. V was pared by 8 bases and J by 10 bases, with 17 bases between. Germline V gene sequence: CDR1 MDHEN, CDR2 SYDVKM. The CDR3 runs to 13 residues. DNA of the CDR3: TGTGCCAGCCAGACAGGCGCGGGAGGAAAACTGTTTTTT. Translating it yields CASQTGAGGKLFF.

This rearrangement joins TRBV10-3 to TRBJ2-3; TRBD2 matches 8 bases. The germline V gene encodes CDR1 ENHRY and CDR2 SYGVKD. Trimming removed 2 bases from V and 4 bases from J; junction bases left unmatched: 5. CDR3 length equals 15 residues. The CDR3, as DNA: TGTGCCATCAGTGAGCCCGGGACTAGTGCAGATACGCAGTATTTT. It codes for CAISEPGTSADTQYF.

This clone was recorded a few times. V usage is TRBV28 and J usage is TRBJ2-3, with 7 nucleotides matching TRBD1. This CDR3 region has 15 residues. The trim removed 7 bases at V and 2 bases at J, leaving 9 bases unmatched. Germline V gene data show CDR1 as MDHEN and CDR2 as SYDVKM. CDR3: CASKEGGDFTDTQYF. The CDR3 DNA is TGTGCCAGCAAAGAAGGGGGCGATTTCACAGATACGCAGTATTTT.

The chain joins TRBV2 to TRBJ1-2, with 7 bases that match TRBD1. The CDR3 covers 15 residues. The V gene end was trimmed by 6 bases and the J gene end by 4 bases; junction bases not matched to a gene: 11. Germline CDR1 SNHLY, CDR2 FYNNEI. The CDR3, as DNA: TGTGCCAGCAGGGCGCTGGCAGGGGGTTTCTATGGCTACACCTTC. Protein product: CASRALAGGFYGYTF.

This clone has more than one count but fewer than ten. The chain employs TRBV6-5 and TRBJ1-1, with D unclear. Trimming removed 4 bases from V and 2 bases from J, with 8 bases in between. Germline assignment: CDR1 MNHEY and CDR2 SVGAGI. There are 13 residues in the CDR3. The CDR3 spells CASSLSVNTEAFF. CDR3 DNA sequence: TGTGCCAGCAGTTTATCGGTTAACACTGAAGCTTTCTTT.

The chain joins TRBV5-1 to TRBJ1-5; 8 bases map to TRBD1. This CDR3 region has 13 residues. With 5 bases clipped from V and 7 bases from J, the junction kept 5 bases outside the gene matches. Germline V gives CDR1 SGHRS, CDR2 YFSETQ. CDR3 sequence (DNA): TGCGCCAGCAGGCCGGACAGGGACCAGCCCCAGCATTTT. Residues: CASRPDRDQPQHF.